These 16 T cell receptor beta chains came from one sample sequenced in a study of T cell responses to AZD1222 COVID-19 vaccine. Sequenced by immunoSEQ multiplex PCR; TCRdb stores in-frame clones only, minus some. This sample has approximately 150,000 clones, with just under 95% found just once. The sample consisted of peripheral blood, taken on day 0 of AZD1222 vaccination. These receptors were taken from an adult in good health.

The gene calls are TRBV5-1 and TRBJ2-1; 9 bases fit TRBD1. Germline V gene sequence: CDR1 SGHRS, CDR2 YFSETQ. The V and J ends lost 2 bases and 6 bases, in that order; junction bases with no gene match: 9. The CDR3 loop spans 16 amino acids. Here the CDR3 DNA reads TGCGCCAGCAGCTTTATTAGTGGGACAGGGACCAATGAGCAGTTCTTC. This translates into CASSFISGTGTNEQFF.

The V gene is TRBV14, the J gene TRBJ2-7, with D possibly being TRBD2 (5 bases). Between the trimmed V and J ends, which lost 2 bases and 1 base, there was a span of 6 bases. CDR1 is SGHDN and CDR2 is FVKESK in the germline V gene. The CDR3 consists of 13 residues. The CDR3 sequence is CASSQPGSYEQYF. DNA for the CDR3: TGTGCCAGCAGCCAACCGGGGTCCTACGAGCAGTACTTC. Full variable domain (missing parts from reference TRBV14 and TRBJ2-7): EAGVTQFPSHSVIEKGQTVTLRCDPISGHDNLYWYRRVMGKEIKFLLHFVKESKQDESGMPNNRFLAERTGGTYSTLKVQPAELEDSGVYFCASSQPGSYEQYFGPGTRLTVT.

This chain uses TRBV6-1 with TRBJ1-4, with 9 positions matching TRBD1. With 0 bases clipped from V and 14 bases from J, the junction kept 4 bases outside the gene matches. The CDR3 is 13 amino acids. Germline V CDR1 and CDR2: MNHNS, SASEGT. CDR3 bases: TGTGCCAGCAGTGAAGCGCTAGGGACAGGGCTGTTTTTT. Translation: CASSEALGTGLFF.

The chain has TRBV5-1 and TRBJ2-1, with 11 bases identical to TRBD1. CDR1 and CDR2 from the germline V gene are SGHRS and YFSETQ. The CDR3 has 19 amino acids. V lost 0 bases and J lost 5; bases outside the gene matches: 13. CDR3 amino acids: CASSLGRTGGSRVHNEQFF. In nucleotides, the CDR3 is TGCGCCAGCAGCTTGGGACGGACAGGGGGCTCGAGGGTGCACAATGAGCAGTTCTTC.

This rearrangement joins TRBV19 to TRBJ2-2; a weak D match, TRBD2 (5 bases). CDR3 length equals 13 residues. Trimming pared 7 bases from V and 4 bases from J, leaving 10 bases between. Germline CDR1 is LNHDA and CDR2 is SQIVND (reference sequence). The CDR3 nucleotides are TGTGCCAGTACCCCCGCGGGCACCGGGGAGCTGTTTTTT. Translating gives CASTPAGTGELFF.

For this clone: One junction end disagrees with the germline gene, perhaps due to a read error. The rearrangement links TRBV7-7 to TRBJ2-5; D might be TRBD1 (5 bases). CDR3 length: 15 residues. CDR1 is SSHAT and CDR2 is FNYEAQ in the germline V gene (reference sequence). The CDR3 is CASSLGAQTQETQYF. The CDR3 coding sequence is TGTGCTAGCAGCTTAGGGGCCCAAACTCAAGAGACCCAGTACTTC.

The V call is TRBV4-3, the J call TRBJ2-7; D uncertain. This CDR3 has 15 residues. Germline V gene sequence: CDR1 LGHNA, CDR2 YSLEER. V lost 5 bases and J 0 bases, leaving 14 bases between the germline ends. The CDR3 here is CASSYNPESSYEQYF. CDR3 DNA sequence: TGCGCCAGCAGCTACAATCCGGAGAGCTCCTACGAGCAGTACTTC.

The CDR3 protein is CASSPLGQGGEKLFF. CDR3 nucleotide sequence: TGTGCCAGCAGTCCTTTGGGACAGGGAGGAGAAAAACTGTTTTTT. The rearrangement links TRBV6-5 to TRBJ1-4; TRBD1 matches 9 bases. The CDR3 covers 15 residues. Trimming cost V 5 bases and J 8 bases; bases outside gene matches: 9. CDR1 and CDR2 (germline): MNHEY, SVGAGI.

The V call is TRBV2, the J call TRBJ1-3; 8 bases match TRBD1. The CDR3 extends over 16 amino acids. Trimming at V came to 6 bases and at J to 0 bases, leaving 7 bases not matched to a gene. The germline V gene has CDR1 SNHLY and CDR2 FYNNEI. CDR3 nucleotides: TGTGCCAGCAGGCCCGACAGGGGATACTCTGGAAACACCATATATTTT. It specifies CASRPDRGYSGNTIYF.

This sequence joins TRBV18 and TRBJ1-2; D possibly corresponds to TRBD1 (5 bases). The length of the CDR3 is 16 residues. Trimming shortened V by 2 bases and J by 5 bases, and 18 bases separated the two germline ends. Germline V CDR1 and CDR2: KGHSH, LQKENI. The CDR3 coding sequence is TGTGCCAGCTCACCAAATTCCCCAGGGTCCTTTTATGGCTACACCTTC. It codes for CASSPNSPGSFYGYTF.

V gene TRBV19 combines with J gene TRBJ1-1, with no clear D. The germline V gene has CDR1 LNHDA and CDR2 SQIVND (reference sequence). The CDR3 has 14 amino acids. V was trimmed by 7 bases and J by 1 base, leaving 13 bases between them. Here the CDR3 DNA reads TGTGCCAGTACCCGAGCGGCGGGGAACACTGAAGCTTTCTTT. This translates into CASTRAAGNTEAFF.

The chain uses TRBV29-1 and TRBJ2-5; 9 bases agree with TRBD1. The germline gives CDR1 SQVTM, CDR2 ANQGSEA. Trimming removed 5 bases from V and 2 bases from J; junction bases left unmatched: 3. The CDR3 is 13 residues long. CDR3 nucleotide sequence: TGCAGCGTTCTACAGGGGGCGCAAGAGACCCAGTACTTC. Its translation: CSVLQGAQETQYF.

The rearrangement joins TRBV5-6 to TRBJ1-3; D ambiguous. The germline CDR1 and CDR2 sequences are SGHDT and YYEEEE. The CDR3 sequence is 16 residues long. Trimming took off 3 bases at V and 4 bases at J, with 17 bases between the two ends. CDR3 sequence (DNA): TGTGCCAGCAGCTCCTCAAGGAGAGGGCAAGGAAACACCATATATTTT. Its protein product is CASSSSRRGQGNTIYF.

The genes are TRBV3-1 (or the pseudogene TRBV3-2) and TRBJ1-2, with unresolved D. The CDR3 has 13 amino acids. Germline-derived CDR1 and CDR2 are LGHDT and YNNKEL (reference sequence). The ends were cut back, 3 bases at V and 9 bases at J, with 14 bases in the middle. CDR3 sequence reads: CASSHDPEMSYTF. The CDR3 DNA is TGTGCCAGCAGCCATGACCCCGAGATGAGCTACACCTTC.

The rearrangement links TRBV27 to TRBJ2-1; D may correspond to TRBD1 or TRBD2 (5 bases each). The CDR3 loop spans 16 amino acids. The V gene's germline CDR1 is MNHEY and CDR2 SMNVEV (reference sequence). Trimming left V 2 bases short and J 2 bases short, with 13 bases between. CDR3 nucleotide sequence: TGTGCCAGCAGTTTAGAAGGGACGCCCGCCTACAATGAGCAGTTCTTC. Translating it yields CASSLEGTPAYNEQFF.

The chain uses TRBV19 and TRBJ1-1; D may be TRBD1 (5 bases). V lost 1 base and J lost 10, with 10 bases in between. CDR1 and CDR2 (germline): LNHDA, SQIVND (reference sequence). This CDR3 has 12 residues. The CDR3 reads CASSIVGQGAFF. The CDR3, as DNA: TGTGCCAGTAGTATAGTTGGCCAGGGAGCTTTCTTT.